The clone carrying this TCR beta chain has at least ten counts. Its specificity is unknown. Authors' analysis steps: In papillary thyroid cancer, a distant-metastasis classifier was built using CDR3 differences across clinicopathological groups. MiXCR reprocessed the PCR reads for TCRdb. Clone size and V and J calls follow TCRdb, not the original study. The sample includes 25,000 to 30,000 clones, around 17% of them seen just once. This CDR3 contains 14 residues. The germline gives CDR1 SGDLS, CDR2 YYNGEE. J was trimmed by 5 bases and V by 3 bases; bases with no gene match: 8. The entire patient cohort was treatment-naive prior to thyroid surgery. The sample belongs to a study of metastatic and nonmetastatic thyroid tumors. Overall study: From malignant and benign thyroid patients, repertoires in blood and in tumor or nodule tissue were compared.

Study observations and caveats: The reported finding was significantly higher TCR beta diversity in malignant thyroid tumors relative to benign nodules, in blood and tumor.

The rearrangement joins TRBV9 to TRBJ2-7, with TRBD2 identical over 7 bases. Sequenced material: blood. This receptor was identified in a male donor with papillary thyroid cancer or a benign thyroid nodule (not recorded which). Some clones in this sample may be carry-over from other donors' samples. In nucleotides, the CDR3 is TGTGCCAGCAGCGCGAAGGTAGCGGGCGACGAGCAGTACTTC. Protein product: CASSAKVAGDEQYF.